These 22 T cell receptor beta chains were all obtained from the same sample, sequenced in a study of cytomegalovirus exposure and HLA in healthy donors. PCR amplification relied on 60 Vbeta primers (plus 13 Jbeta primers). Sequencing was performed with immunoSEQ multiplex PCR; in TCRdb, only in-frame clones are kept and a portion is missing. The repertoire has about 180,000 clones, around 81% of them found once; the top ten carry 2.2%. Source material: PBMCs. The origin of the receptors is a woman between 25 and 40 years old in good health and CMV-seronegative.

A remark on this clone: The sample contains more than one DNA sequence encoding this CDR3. CDR3 protein: CATSRFRDSNTGELFF. The CDR3 DNA is TGTGCCACCAGCAGATTCCGGGACAGCAACACCGGGGAGCTGTTTTTT. The chain has TRBV15 and TRBJ2-2; 7 bases line up with TRBD1. V was pared by 2 bases and J by 2 bases, with 5 bases of the junction left unmatched. Germline CDR1 reads LNHNV; CDR2 reads YYDKDF (reference sequence). The CDR3 contains 16 residues. The full variable domain, its missing parts supplied by reference TRBV15 and TRBJ2-2, is DAMVIQNPRYQVTQFGKPVTLSCSQTLNHNVMYWYQQKSSQAPKLLFHYYDKDFNNEADTPDNFQSRRPNTSFCFLDIRSPGLGDTAMYLCATSRFRDSNTGELFFGEGSRLTVL.

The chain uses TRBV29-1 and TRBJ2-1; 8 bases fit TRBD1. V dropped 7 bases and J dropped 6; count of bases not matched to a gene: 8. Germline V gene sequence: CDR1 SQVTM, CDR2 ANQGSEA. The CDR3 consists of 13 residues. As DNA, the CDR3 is TGCAGCGCCAGAAGACAGGGGCCCAATGAGCAGTTCTTC. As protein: CSARRQGPNEQFF.

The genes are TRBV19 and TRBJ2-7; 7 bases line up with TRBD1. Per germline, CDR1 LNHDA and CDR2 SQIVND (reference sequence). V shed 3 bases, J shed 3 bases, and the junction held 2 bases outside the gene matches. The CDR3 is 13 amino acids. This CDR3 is CASSIGQDYEQYF. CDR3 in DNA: TGTGCCAGTAGTATCGGACAGGACTACGAGCAGTACTTC.

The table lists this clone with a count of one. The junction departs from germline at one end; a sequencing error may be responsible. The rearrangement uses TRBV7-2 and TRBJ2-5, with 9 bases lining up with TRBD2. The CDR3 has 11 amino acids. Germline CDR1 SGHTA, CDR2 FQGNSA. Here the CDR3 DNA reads TGTGCCAGCAGCTTAGCGGGACTAGCCCACTTC. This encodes CASSLAGLAHF. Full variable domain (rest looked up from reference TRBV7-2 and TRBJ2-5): GAGVSQSPSNKVTEKGKDVELRCDPISGHTALYWYRQSLGQGLEFLIYFQGNSAPDKSGLPSDRFSAERTGGSVSTLTIQRTQQEDSAVYLCASSLAGLAHFGPGTRLLVL.

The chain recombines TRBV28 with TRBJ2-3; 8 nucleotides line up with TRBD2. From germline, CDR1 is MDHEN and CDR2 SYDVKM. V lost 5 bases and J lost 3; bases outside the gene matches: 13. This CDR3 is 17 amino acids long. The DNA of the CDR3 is TGTGCCAGCAGTCCCCAGCGGGGGAGGGGTGTAACAGATACGCAGTATTTT. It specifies CASSPQRGRGVTDTQYF.

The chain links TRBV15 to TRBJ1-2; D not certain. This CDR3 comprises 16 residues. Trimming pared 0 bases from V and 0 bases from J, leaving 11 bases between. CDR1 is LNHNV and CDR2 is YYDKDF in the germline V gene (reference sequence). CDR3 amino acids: CATSREAGRTNYGYTF. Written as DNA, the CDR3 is TGTGCCACCAGCAGAGAAGCGGGCAGAACTAACTATGGCTACACCTTC.

Here the CDR3 reads CASSLAGTLSYEQYF. The CDR3 DNA sequence: TGTGCCAGCAGCTTAGCCGGGACACTCTCCTACGAGCAGTACTTC. This chain connects TRBV11-2 to TRBJ2-7, with D possibly being TRBD1 (6 bases). This CDR3 is 15 amino acids long. V lost 1 base, J lost 0 bases, and 10 bases lay in between. Germline loops: CDR1 SGHAT, CDR2 FQNNGV.

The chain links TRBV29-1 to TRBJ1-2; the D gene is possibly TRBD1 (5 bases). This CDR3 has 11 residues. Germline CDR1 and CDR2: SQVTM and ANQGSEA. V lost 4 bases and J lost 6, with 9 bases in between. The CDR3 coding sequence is TGCAGCGTTGTGGAGGGGAATGGCTACACCTTC. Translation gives CSVVEGNGYTF.

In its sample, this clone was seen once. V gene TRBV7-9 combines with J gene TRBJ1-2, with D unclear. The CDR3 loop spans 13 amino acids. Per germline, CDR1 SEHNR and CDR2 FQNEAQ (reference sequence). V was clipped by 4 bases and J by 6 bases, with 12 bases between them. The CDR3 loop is CASSSSTADGYTF. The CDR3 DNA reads TGTGCCAGCAGCTCCAGTACCGCAGATGGCTACACCTTC.

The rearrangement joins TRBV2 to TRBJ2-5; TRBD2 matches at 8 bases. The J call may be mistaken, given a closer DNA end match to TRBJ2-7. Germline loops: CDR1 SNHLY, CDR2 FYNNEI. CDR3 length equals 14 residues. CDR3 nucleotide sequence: TGTGCCAGCAGCGGGGGGGGTAGCATCCACGAGCAGTACTTC. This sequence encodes CASSGGGSIHEQYF.

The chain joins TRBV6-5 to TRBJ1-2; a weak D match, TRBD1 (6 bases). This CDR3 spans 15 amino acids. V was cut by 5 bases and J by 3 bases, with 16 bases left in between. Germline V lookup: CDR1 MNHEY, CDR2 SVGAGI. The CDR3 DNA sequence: TGTGCCAGCAGTCCCTACGCAGGGGCCTACTATGGCTACACCTTC. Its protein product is CASSPYAGAYYGYTF.

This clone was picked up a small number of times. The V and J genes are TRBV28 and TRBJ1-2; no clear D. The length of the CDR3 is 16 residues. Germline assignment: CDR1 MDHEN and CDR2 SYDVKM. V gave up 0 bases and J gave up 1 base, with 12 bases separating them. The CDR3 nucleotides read TGTGCCAGCAGTTTATGGCCCTCGGGGAATAACTATGGCTACACCTTC. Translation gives CASSLWPSGNNYGYTF.

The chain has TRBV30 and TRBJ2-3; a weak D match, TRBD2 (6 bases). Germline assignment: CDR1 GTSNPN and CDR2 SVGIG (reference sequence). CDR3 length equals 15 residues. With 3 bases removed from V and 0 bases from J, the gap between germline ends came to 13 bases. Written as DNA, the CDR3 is TGTGCCTGGAGGAGCGGGCTAGCGAGCACAGATACGCAGTATTTT. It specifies CAWRSGLASTDTQYF.

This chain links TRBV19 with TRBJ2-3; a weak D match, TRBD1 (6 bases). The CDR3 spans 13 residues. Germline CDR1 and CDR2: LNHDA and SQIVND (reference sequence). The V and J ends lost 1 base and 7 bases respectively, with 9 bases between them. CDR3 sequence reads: CASSIVGGNTQYF. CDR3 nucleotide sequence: TGTGCCAGTAGTATAGTAGGGGGAAATACGCAGTATTTT.

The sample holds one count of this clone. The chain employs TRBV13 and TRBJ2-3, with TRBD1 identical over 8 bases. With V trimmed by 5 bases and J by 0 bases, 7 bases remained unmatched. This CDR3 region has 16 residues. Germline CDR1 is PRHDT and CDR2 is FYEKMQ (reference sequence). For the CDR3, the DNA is TGTGCCAGCAGCCACCGGGACAGGCTTAGCACAGATACGCAGTATTTT. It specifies CASSHRDRLSTDTQYF.

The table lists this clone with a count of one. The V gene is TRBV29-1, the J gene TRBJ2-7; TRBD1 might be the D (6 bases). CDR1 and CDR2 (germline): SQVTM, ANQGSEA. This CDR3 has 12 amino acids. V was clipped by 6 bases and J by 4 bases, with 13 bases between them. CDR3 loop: CSVVTGLYEQYF. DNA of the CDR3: TGCAGCGTCGTGACAGGCTTATACGAGCAGTACTTC.

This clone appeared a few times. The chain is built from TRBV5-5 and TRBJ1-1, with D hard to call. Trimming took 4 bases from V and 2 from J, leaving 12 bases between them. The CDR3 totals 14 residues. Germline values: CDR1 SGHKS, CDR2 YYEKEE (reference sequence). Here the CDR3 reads CASSAQNRNTEAFF. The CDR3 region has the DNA TGTGCCAGCAGCGCACAAAACAGAAACACTGAAGCTTTCTTT.

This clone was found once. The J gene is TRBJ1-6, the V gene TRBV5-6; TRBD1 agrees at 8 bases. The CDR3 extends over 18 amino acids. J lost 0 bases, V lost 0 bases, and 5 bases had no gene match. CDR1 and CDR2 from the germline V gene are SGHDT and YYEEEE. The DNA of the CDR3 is TGTGCCAGCAGCTTGGGATTAACAGGGGGCTCCTATAATTCACCCCTCCACTTT. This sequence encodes CASSLGLTGGSYNSPLHF.

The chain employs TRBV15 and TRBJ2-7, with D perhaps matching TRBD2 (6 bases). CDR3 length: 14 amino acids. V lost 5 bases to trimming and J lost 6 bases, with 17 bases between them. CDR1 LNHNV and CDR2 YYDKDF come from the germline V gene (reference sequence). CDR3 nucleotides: TGTGCCACCAGCCCCGACCGGGGGTCGGGCGAGCAGTACTTC. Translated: CATSPDRGSGEQYF.

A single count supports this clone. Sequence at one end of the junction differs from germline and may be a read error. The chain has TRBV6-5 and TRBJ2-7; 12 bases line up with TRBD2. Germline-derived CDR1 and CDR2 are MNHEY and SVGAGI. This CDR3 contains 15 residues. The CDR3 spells CASRLGLAGLLPLDF. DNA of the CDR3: TGTGCCAGCAGACTCGGACTAGCGGGACTCCTTCCCTTGGACTTC.

The CDR3 DNA sequence: TGTGCCAGCTCACCTCAGAACACTGAAGCTTTCTTT. Its protein product is CASSPQNTEAFF. The chain employs TRBV18 and TRBJ1-1; D is unclear. Germline CDR1 is KGHSH and CDR2 is LQKENI. V lost 3 bases and J lost 1, with 3 bases in between. The CDR3 is made up of 12 amino acids.

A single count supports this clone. For the CDR3, the DNA is TGTGCCAGTAGCAAAGTATGGGCGTCGAACGAGCAGTACTTC. This encodes CASSKVWASNEQYF. This chain connects TRBV19 to TRBJ2-7; no clear D gene. CDR3 length equals 14 residues. Germline assignment: CDR1 LNHDA and CDR2 SQIVND (reference sequence). Between the trimmed V and J ends, which lost 6 bases and 5 bases, there was a span of 17 bases.